This TCR beta chain was recovered during a study of cytomegalovirus exposure and HLA in healthy donors. Comment on this clone: Its antigen is undetermined.

Primers included in the PCR were 60 Vbeta and 13 Jbeta primers. This table comes from immunoSEQ multiplex PCR, and its TCRdb copy is limited to in-frame clones, with some not included. The data contain 150,000 or so clones, roughly 82% of them singletons. Trimming cost V 0 bases and J 7 bases; bases outside gene matches: 5. Germline V gene data show CDR1 as SGHRS and CDR2 as YFSETQ. CDR3 length: 16 residues. The study, taken as a whole, reports: A later analysis found common viral pathogens apparently linked to several of the most significant clusters.

Sequencing input: PBMCs. V and J are TRBV5-1 and TRBJ2-1, with TRBD1 matching over 12 bases. This TCR came from a woman in her twenties or thirties in good health and CMV-seronegative. DNA for the CDR3: TGCGCCAGCAGCTTGGCGTCGGGACAGGGGGCGAATGAGCAGTTCTTC. This encodes CASSLASGQGANEQFF.